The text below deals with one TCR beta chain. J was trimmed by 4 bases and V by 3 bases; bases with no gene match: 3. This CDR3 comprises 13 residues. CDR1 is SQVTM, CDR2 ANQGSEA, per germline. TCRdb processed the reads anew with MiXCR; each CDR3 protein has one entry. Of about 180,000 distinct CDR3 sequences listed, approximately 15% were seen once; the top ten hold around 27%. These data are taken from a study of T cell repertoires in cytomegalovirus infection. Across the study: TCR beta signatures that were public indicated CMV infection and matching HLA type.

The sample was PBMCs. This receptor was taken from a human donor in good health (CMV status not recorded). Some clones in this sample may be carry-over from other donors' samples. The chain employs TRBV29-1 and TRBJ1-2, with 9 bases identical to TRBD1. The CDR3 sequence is CSVDGTGPYGYTF. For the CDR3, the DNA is TGCAGCGTTGACGGGACAGGGCCCTATGGCTACACCTTC.